This T cell receptor beta chain was sequenced in a study of PD-1 blockade in classical Hodgkin lymphoma. A remark on this clone: Its antigen remains unidentified.

Sequencing was performed with immunoSEQ multiplex PCR; in TCRdb, only in-frame clones are kept and a portion is missing. The sample contains under 25,000 clones, roughly 83% of which appear only once. All the patients suffered relapse after autologous stem cell transplantation, and brentuximab vedotin exposure differed. The V and J ends lost 4 bases and 3 bases, in that order; junction bases with no gene match: 11. Germline values: CDR1 ENHRY, CDR2 SYGVKD. This CDR3 spans 16 amino acids. Study findings and constraints: Before treatment, complete responders showed about the same diversity as newly diagnosed patients. Undefined causes, possibly disease activity or prior therapy, underlie the repertoire differences. A significant rise in TCR diversity by C4D1 was seen for CD4+ but not CD8+ cells.

This receptor was obtained from a human donor with classical Hodgkin lymphoma. Material: peripheral blood mononuclear cells (PBMCs), obtained at baseline. The V and J genes are TRBV10-3 and TRBJ1-1; 7 bases are shared with TRBD1. The DNA of the CDR3 is TGTGCCATCAGTGGTACAGGGGACAGTATGCACACTGAAGCTTTCTTT. This gives the protein CAISGTGDSMHTEAFF.